Given below is one T cell receptor beta chain in context. This clonotype was counted many times. Its antigen remains unidentified. One base away there is no much larger clone; base qualities are not given. Relative to germline, V is 6 bases shorter and J is 5 bases shorter, with 14 bases between their ends. Counted from cysteine to phenylalanine, this CDR3 has 14 amino acids. Only CDR3 DNA is held: 42 bases, read in frame from base 1. Systemically healthy Caucasian individuals from Russia, 35 to 50 in total and aged roughly 6 to 95 years, were included as donors. Each donor gave 8.5 to 10 milliliters of peripheral blood, collected into EDTA-treated Vacutainer tubes. PBMCs were isolated by Ficoll-Paque density-gradient centrifugation, with at least 6 million obtained per sample. Total RNA, at least 6 micrograms per sample, was extracted from PBMCs with Trizol reagent. For every donor, an aliquot of PBMCs went through flow cytometry to measure the percentages of naive CD45RAhigh/CD27high T cells.

Library generation was performed with 5' RACE. Sequencing used an Illumina HiSeq 2500. A second roughly 7 to 11 cycle PCR used a sample-barcoded 5' primer and a J-beta primer mix. A unique molecular identifier was introduced onto each TCR beta cDNA molecule by a template-switch 5' adaptor carrying 12 random nucleotides. Each sample yielded at least 3 million CDR3-containing paired-end reads. First-strand cDNA synthesis was performed from all RNA using the Mint cDNA synthesis kit, with priming by a TRBC-specific oligonucleotide. Following uracil-DNA glycosylase treatment, a first 18-cycle PCR with universal primers M1SS and BC2_uni_R was performed on all cDNA. On the authors' methods: Each sample was normalized by randomly selecting 1 million high-quality reads, each carrying a distinct molecular identifier. Reads sharing molecular identifiers were discarded rather than binned into consensus sequences. MiTCR, with a Q25 quality threshold and the strictest error-elimination algorithm, was used for CDR3 identification, clonotype clustering and error correction. A nonparametric unseen species model using Euler transformation provided a lower-bound estimate of total TCR beta diversity. TCRdb reprocessed the public reads (quality trimming at Q25 with fastp, clone calling with MiXCR) and kept in-frame beta chains. Rows are combined by CDR3 protein, so each entry shows the most common genes and DNA. The V and J calls come from TCRdb's annotation, not from the publication. The sample profile shows more than 750,000 distinct CDR3 sequences; 25% to 30% of them were found once. The ten largest clonotypes hold approximately 10% of the sample.

The data belong to a study of blood T cells in healthy people across ages (dated by TCRdb to the mid-2010s). Context from the whole study: Template switching captured roughly one uniquely barcoded TCR beta cDNA molecule per two T cells in model experiments. The study measured age-related changes in TCR beta repertoire diversity using deep sequencing normalized with unique cDNA molecular identifiers. The donors were split into four age groups: young (average around 15 years), middle-aged (roughly 39), aged (around 67) and long-lived (about 82). Using the same blood draw, the study looked at two additional independent replicas of 1 million unique cDNA reads for two donors, one aged 18 to 30 and the other aged 80 or older. The investigation overall reported the following: The percentage of naive T cells measured by flow cytometry correlated strongly with observed TCR beta diversity. Observed TCR beta diversity per million T cells fell roughly linearly with age, and a significant reduction was already apparent by age roughly 40. Compared with the aged group, more naive CD4+ T cells, fewer expanded clones and increased TCR diversity were shown by the long-lived group, suggesting age selection. Conclusive comparison of naive and antigen-experienced compartments was prevented by the profiling of bulk unsorted PBMCs. Donor CMV infection status was unknown, potentially confounding age-related changes in expanded clonotypes. Estimates of total diversity based on one million sequenced T cells were considered lower bounds and underestimates.

The same data also went into a second study, on T cells of mothers and their children. The second study also describes: The donors were nine systemically healthy Caucasian individuals, made up of three mothers and their six children. cDNA synthesis used all of the extracted RNA, with roughly 1.5 ug of RNA in each 15 ul reaction. In the second PCR, sample barcodes and 2-4 random nucleotides were introduced via the M1S primer. Over 8 million TCR beta CDR3 reads came from each mother, compared with 2.5 million to 3.5 million reads from each child. Thymic selection similarly shapes TCR recombination output in related and unrelated pairs, with minor effect from inherited differences. Related mother-child pairs always showed normalized repertoire overlap that was slightly higher than in unrelated mother-child pairs, though the difference was never significant. Persistent microchimeric T cell clones were not detected, at a sensitivity of approximately 93 clones per million clonotypes. In the study, deep NGS was used to compare the TCR beta repertoires of mothers and children, and features distinguishing related mother-child pairs from unrelated individuals were sought. On average, the children were roughly 11 +/- 4 years old, while the mothers were about 40 +/- 4 years old. After adapters were ligated using NEBNext reagents, the libraries underwent 100+100 nt paired-end sequencing on an Illumina HiSeq 2000. To prevent cross-contamination, the mother and child libraries were prepared one month apart and sequenced in separate runs. Each donor had between roughly 450,000 and 2,300,000 distinct TCR beta clonotypes identified. Naive TCR beta clonotypes were estimated from low-frequency clonotypes matched to each donor's FACS-determined naive share, without sorting.

The V and J genes are TRBV12-3 or TRBV12-4 and TRBJ1-5, with the D gene uncertain. The source is a woman between 40 and 55 years old in good health. The sequenced material came from blood. The DNA is TGTGCCAGCAGCTCCAGACGGGATGATCAGCCCCAGCATTTT. It encodes CASSSRRDDQPQHF.